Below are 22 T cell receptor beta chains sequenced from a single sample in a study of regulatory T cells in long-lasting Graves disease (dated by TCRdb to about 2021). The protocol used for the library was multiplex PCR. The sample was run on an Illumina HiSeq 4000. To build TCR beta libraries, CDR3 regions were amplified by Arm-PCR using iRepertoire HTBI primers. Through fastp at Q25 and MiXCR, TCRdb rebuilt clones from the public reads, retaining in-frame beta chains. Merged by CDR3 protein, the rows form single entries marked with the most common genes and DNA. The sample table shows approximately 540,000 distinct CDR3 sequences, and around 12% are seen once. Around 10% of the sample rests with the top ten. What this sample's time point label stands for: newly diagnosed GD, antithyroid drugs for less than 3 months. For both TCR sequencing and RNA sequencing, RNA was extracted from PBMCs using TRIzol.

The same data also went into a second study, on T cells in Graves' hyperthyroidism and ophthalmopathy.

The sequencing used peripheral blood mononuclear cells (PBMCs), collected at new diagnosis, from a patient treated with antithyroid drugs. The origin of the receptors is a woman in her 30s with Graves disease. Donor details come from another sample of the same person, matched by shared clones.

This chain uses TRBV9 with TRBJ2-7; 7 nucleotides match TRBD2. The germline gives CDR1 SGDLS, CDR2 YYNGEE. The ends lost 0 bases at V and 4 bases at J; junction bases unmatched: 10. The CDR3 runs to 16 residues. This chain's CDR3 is CASSVGPASGLYEQYF. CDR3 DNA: TGTGCCAGCAGCGTAGGTCCCGCTAGCGGTTTATACGAGCAGTACTTC.

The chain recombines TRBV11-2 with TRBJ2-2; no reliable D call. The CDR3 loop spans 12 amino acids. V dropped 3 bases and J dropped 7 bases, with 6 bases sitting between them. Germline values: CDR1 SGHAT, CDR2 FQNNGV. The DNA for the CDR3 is TGTGCCAGCAGCTTCCTTGGCGGGGAGCTGTTTTTT. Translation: CASSFLGGELFF.

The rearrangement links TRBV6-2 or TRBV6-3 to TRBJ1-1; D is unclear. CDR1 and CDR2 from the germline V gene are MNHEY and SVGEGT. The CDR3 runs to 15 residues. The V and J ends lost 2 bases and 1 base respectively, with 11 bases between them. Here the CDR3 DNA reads TGTGCCAGCAGTTACGGGTCAGCTCAGAACACTGAAGCTTTCTTT. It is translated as CASSYGSAQNTEAFF.

The CDR3 coding sequence is TGTGCCAGCAGCTTAGGACCAGGGACTGAGGATGAGCAGTTCTTC. This codes for CASSLGPGTEDEQFF. This chain joins TRBV7-3 and TRBJ2-1; D might be TRBD2 (6 bases). Per germline, CDR1 SGHTA and CDR2 FQGTGA. This CDR3 has 15 amino acids. The V end lost 2 bases, the J end lost 8 bases, and 16 bases lay between the germline ends.

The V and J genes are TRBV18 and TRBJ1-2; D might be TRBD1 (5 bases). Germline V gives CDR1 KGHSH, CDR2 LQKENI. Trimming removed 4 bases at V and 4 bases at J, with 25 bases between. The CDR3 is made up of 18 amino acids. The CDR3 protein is CASSLTGSGTALGYGYTF. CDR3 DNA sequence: TGTGCCAGCTCACTGACTGGTTCCGGGACCGCCCTTGGCTATGGCTACACCTTC.

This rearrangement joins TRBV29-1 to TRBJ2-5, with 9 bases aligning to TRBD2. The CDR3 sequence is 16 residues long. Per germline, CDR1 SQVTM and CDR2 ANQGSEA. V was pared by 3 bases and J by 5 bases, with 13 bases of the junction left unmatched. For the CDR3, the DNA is TGCAGCGTTGAGGGTCTTAGCGGGAGATCGGATGAGACCCAGTACTTC. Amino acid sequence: CSVEGLSGRSDETQYF.

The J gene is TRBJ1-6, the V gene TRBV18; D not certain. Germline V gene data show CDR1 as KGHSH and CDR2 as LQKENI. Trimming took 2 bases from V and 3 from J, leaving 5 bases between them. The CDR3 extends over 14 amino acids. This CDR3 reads CASSPGSYNSPLHF. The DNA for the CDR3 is TGTGCCAGCTCACCAGGGAGCTATAATTCACCCCTCCACTTT.

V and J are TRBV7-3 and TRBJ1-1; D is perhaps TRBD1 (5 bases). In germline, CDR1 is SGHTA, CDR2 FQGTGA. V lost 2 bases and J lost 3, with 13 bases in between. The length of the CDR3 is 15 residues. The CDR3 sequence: CASSLAGSEYTEAFF. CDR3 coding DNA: TGTGCCAGCAGCTTAGCAGGGTCGGAGTACACTGAAGCTTTCTTT.

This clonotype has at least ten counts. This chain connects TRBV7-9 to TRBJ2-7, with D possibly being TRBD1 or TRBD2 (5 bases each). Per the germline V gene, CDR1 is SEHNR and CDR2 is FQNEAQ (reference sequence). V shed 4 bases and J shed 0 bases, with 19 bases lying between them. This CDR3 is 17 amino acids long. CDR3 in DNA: TGTGCCAGCAGCTCAACCCTCGGGGACCCCCCCTCCTACGAGCAGTACTTC. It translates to CASSSTLGDPPSYEQYF.

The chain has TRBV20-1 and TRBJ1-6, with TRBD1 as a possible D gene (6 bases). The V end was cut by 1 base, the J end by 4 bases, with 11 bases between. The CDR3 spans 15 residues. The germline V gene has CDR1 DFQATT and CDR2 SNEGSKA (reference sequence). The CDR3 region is CSARGAQGYNSPLHF. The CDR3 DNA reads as TGCAGTGCTAGAGGGGCGCAGGGGTATAATTCACCCCTCCACTTT.

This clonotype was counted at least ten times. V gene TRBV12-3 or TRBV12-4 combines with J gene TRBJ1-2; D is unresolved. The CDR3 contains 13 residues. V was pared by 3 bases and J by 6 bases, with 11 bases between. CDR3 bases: TGTGCCAGCAGTTTTAAGGCTGCGGATGGCTACACCTTC. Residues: CASSFKAADGYTF.

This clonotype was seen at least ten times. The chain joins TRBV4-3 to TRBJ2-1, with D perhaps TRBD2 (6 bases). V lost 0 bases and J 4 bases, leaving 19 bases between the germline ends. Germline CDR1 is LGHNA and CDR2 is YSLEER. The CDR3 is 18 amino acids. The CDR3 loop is CASSQDSGFAPEYNEQFF. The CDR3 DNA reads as TGCGCCAGCAGCCAAGATAGCGGATTCGCACCTGAGTACAATGAGCAGTTCTTC.

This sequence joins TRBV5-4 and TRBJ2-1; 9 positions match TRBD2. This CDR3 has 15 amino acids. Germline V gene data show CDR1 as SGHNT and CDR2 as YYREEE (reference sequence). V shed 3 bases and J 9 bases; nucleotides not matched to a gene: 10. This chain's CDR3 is CASSSSPGLAAEQFF. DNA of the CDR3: TGTGCCAGCAGCTCTTCCCCGGGACTAGCCGCTGAGCAGTTCTTC.

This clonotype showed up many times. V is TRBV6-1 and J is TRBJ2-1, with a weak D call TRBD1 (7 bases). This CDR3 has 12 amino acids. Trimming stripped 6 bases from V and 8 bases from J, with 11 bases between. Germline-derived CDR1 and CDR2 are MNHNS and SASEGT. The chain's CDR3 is CASRPRGDEQFF. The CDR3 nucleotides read TGTGCCAGCAGACCCAGGGGGGATGAGCAGTTCTTC.

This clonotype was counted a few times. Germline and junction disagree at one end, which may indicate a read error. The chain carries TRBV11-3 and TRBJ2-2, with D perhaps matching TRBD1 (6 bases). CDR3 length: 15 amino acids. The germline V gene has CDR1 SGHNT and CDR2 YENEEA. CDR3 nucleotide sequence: TGTGCCAGCAGCCTAGACAGGTTCTCAGTCGGGGAGCTGTTTTTT. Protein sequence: CASSLDRFSVGELFF.

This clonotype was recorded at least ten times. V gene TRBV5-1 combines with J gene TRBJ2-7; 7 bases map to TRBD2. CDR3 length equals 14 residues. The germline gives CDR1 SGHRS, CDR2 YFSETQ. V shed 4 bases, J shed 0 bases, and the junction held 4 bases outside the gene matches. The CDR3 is CASSPSGNSYEQYF. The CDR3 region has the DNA TGCGCCAGCAGCCCCAGCGGGAACTCCTACGAGCAGTACTTC.

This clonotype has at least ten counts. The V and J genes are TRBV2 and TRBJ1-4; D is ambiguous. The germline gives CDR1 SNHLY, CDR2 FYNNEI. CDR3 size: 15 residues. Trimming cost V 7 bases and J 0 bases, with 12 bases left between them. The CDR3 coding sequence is TGTGCCAGCAAACGATCAGCGGCAACTAATGAAAAACTGTTTTTT. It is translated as CASKRSAATNEKLFF. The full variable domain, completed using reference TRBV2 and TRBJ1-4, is EPEVTQTPSHQVTQMGQEVILRCVPISNHLYFYWYRQILGQKVEFLVSFYNNEISEKSEIFDDQFSVERPDGSNFTLKIRSTKLEDSAMYFCASKRSAATNEKLFFGSGTQLSVL.

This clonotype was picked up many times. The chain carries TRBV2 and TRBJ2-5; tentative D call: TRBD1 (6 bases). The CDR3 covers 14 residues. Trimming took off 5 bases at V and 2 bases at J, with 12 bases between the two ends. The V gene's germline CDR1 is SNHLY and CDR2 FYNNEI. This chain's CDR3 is CASSFTGMQETQYF. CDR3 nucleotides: TGTGCCAGCAGTTTCACAGGGATGCAAGAGACCCAGTACTTC.

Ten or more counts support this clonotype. CDR3 sequence reads: CAISPGTGHTEAFF. The CDR3 nucleotides are TGTGCCATTTCCCCCGGGACAGGTCACACTGAAGCTTTCTTT. The chain couples TRBV19 to TRBJ1-1; TRBD1 aligns across 8 bases. The junction had 10 bases not matched to a gene; V was cut back by 10 bases and J by 3 bases. The CDR3 loop spans 14 amino acids. CDR1 and CDR2 (germline): LNHDA, SQIVND (reference sequence). The variable domain in full, with the rest retrieved from reference TRBV19 and TRBJ1-1, is DGGITQSPKYLFRKEGQNVTLSCEQNLNHDAMYWYRQDPGQGLRLIYYSQIVNDFQKGDIAEGYSVSREKKESFPLTVTSAQKNPTAFYLCAISPGTGHTEAFFGQGTRLTVV.

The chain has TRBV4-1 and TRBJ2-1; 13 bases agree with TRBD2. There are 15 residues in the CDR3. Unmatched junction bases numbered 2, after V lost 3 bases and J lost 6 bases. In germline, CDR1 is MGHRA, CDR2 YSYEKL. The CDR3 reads CASSHGLAGVNEQFF. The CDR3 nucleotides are TGCGCCAGCAGCCACGGACTAGCGGGAGTCAATGAGCAGTTCTTC.

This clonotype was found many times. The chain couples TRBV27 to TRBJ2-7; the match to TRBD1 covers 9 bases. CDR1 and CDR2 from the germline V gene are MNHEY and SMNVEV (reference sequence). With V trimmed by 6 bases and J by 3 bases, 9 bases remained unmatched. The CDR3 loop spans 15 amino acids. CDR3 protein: CASRSAGTGSYEQYF. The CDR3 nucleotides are TGTGCCAGCAGATCCGCCGGGACAGGGAGCTACGAGCAGTACTTC.

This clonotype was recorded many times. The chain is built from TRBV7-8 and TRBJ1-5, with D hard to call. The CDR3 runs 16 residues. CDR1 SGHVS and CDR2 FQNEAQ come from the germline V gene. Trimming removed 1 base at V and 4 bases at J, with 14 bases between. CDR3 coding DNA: TGTGCCAGCAGCTTAGGTTCGGGTCAGATAAATCAGCCCCAGCATTTT. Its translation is CASSLGSGQINQPQHF. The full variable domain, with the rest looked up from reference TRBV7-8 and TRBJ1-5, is GAGVSQSPRYKVAKRGQDVALRCDPISGHVSLFWYQQALGQGPEFLTYFQNEAQLDKSGLPSDRFFAERPEGSVSTLKIQRTQQEDSAVYLCASSLGSGQINQPQHFGDGTRLSIL.